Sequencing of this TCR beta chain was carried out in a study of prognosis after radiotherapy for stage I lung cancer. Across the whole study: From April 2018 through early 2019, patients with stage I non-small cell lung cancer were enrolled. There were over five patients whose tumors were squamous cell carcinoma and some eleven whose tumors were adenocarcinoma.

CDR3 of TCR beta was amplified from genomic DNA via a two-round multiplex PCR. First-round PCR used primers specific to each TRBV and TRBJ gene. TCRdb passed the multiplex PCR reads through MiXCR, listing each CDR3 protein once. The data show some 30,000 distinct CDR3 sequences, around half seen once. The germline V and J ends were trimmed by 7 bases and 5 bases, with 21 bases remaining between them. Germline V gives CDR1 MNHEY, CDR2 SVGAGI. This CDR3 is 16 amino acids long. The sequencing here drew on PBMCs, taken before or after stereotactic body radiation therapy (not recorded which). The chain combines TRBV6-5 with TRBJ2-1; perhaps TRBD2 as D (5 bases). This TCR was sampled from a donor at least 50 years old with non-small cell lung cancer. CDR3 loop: CASMPKLGLWHNEQFF. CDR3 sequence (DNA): TGTGCCAGCATGCCAAAACTAGGTTTATGGCACAATGAGCAGTTCTTC.